This TCR beta chain derives from a study of T cells after yellow fever vaccination. This clonotype was recorded a few times. Trimming removed 4 bases at V and 0 bases at J, with 9 bases between. CDR3 length equals 14 residues. Per germline, CDR1 KGHSH and CDR2 LQKENI. Each CDR3 protein is one row after TCRdb ran MiXCR on the 5' RACE reads. The sample lists 500,000 to 700,000 distinct CDR3 sequences, 15% to 20% occurring once. This chain links TRBV18 with TRBJ1-1; a possible D gene is TRBD1 (5 bases). This material consisted of PBMCs, taken 15 days after the yellow fever booster vaccination. This TCR derives from a young man who received the YFV17D yellow fever vaccine. CDR3: CASSRGSLNTEAFF. The CDR3 nucleotides are TGTGCCAGCTCACGGGGGTCACTGAACACTGAAGCTTTCTTT.